A single sample gave rise to the 9 T cell receptor beta chains below, sequenced in a study of blood T cell repertoires in COVID-19. Only in-frame clones appear in the TCRdb table, and some are missing; sequencing was by immunoSEQ multiplex PCR. The table has around 270,000 clones, around nine tenths seen once. Sample: peripheral blood. The receptor source for this set is a man under 40 with active or convalescent COVID-19.

The V and J genes are TRBV5-4 and TRBJ2-2, with D perhaps TRBD2 (5 bases). CDR3 size: 14 residues. CDR1 SGHNT and CDR2 YYREEE come from the germline V gene (reference sequence). Deletions cut 4 bases from V and 6 bases from J, with 13 bases between. As DNA, the CDR3 is TGTGCCAGCAGCCCGGGCCGGAGGTCCGGGGAGCTGTTTTTT. It yields the protein CASSPGRRSGELFF.

The chain is built from TRBV19 and TRBJ2-7; 9 bases match TRBD1. Per the germline V gene, CDR1 is LNHDA and CDR2 is SQIVND (reference sequence). The J segment lost 2 bases and the V segment lost 6 bases, leaving 5 bases of the junction unmatched. There are 14 residues in the CDR3. The CDR3 nucleotides read TGTGCCAGTAGGCCGGGACAGGGCACCTACGAGCAGTACTTC. This encodes CASRPGQGTYEQYF.

V and J are TRBV9 and TRBJ2-7, with D possibly being TRBD2 (6 bases). Germline V gene data show CDR1 as SGDLS and CDR2 as YYNGEE. With 0 bases removed from V and 4 bases from J, the gap between germline ends came to 14 bases. This CDR3 contains 15 residues. CDR3 in amino acids: CASSVGSGGSYEQYF. The CDR3 region has the DNA TGTGCCAGCAGCGTAGGTAGCGGAGGATCTTACGAGCAGTACTTC.

The chain couples TRBV9 to TRBJ1-1; D may be TRBD1 (6 bases). Germline lookup yields CDR1 SGDLS and CDR2 YYNGEE. V lost 3 bases, J lost 2 bases, and 14 bases lay in between. The CDR3 is 15 amino acids. CDR3 in DNA: TGTGCCAGCAGCGATGAACAGGGCCCTAACACTGAAGCTTTCTTT. Residues: CASSDEQGPNTEAFF.

The chain has TRBV5-1 and TRBJ1-1; possible D gene TRBD1, 5 bases. Trimming took off 4 bases at V and 7 bases at J, with 14 bases between the two ends. Germline V lookup: CDR1 SGHRS, CDR2 YFSETQ. The CDR3 is 13 residues long. The CDR3 here is CASSPGTYFEAFF. CDR3 DNA sequence: TGCGCCAGCAGCCCGGGGACTTACTTTGAAGCTTTCTTT.

The rearrangement joins TRBV21-1 to TRBJ2-1; the DNA was not compared with TRBD2, the D call given in the table. TRBV21-1 is an annotated pseudogene. This CDR3 comprises 12 residues. CDR3 amino acids: CATTTRGNEQFF. CDR3 in DNA: TGTGCCACAACTACTAGAGGCAATGAGCAGTTCTTC.

The chain uses TRBV7-2 and TRBJ2-3; D possibly corresponds to TRBD1 (6 bases). The CDR3 length is 14 residues. Trimming cost V 7 bases and J 3 bases, with 14 bases left between them. CDR1 and CDR2 from the germline V gene are SGHTA and FQGNSA. In nucleotides, the CDR3 is TGTGCCAGCACCACAGGGAACCCGACAGATACGCAGTATTTT. Translation: CASTTGNPTDTQYF.

V gene TRBV10-2 combines with J gene TRBJ1-2; perhaps TRBD1 as D (5 bases). CDR3 length: 14 residues. V lost 6 bases to trimming and J lost 3 bases, with 14 bases between them. CDR1 and CDR2 from the germline V gene are WSHSY and SAAADI. CDR3 nucleotide sequence: TGCGCCAGCAGATGGGACCGCGGGGACTATGGCTACACCTTC. Amino acids: CASRWDRGDYGYTF.

J is TRBJ2-3 and V is TRBV9; 15 bases match TRBD2. Germline loops: CDR1 SGDLS, CDR2 YYNGEE. V lost 4 bases, J lost 3 bases, and 9 bases stayed unmatched. There are 18 residues in the CDR3. The CDR3 is CASSPRRTSGGATDTQYF. In DNA, the CDR3 is TGTGCCAGCAGCCCCCGAAGGACTAGCGGGGGGGCGACAGATACGCAGTATTTT.